Below, 28 T cell receptor beta chains from the same sample are listed, as sequenced in a study of T cells in Graves' hyperthyroidism and ophthalmopathy. TCR beta CDR3 regions were amplified from RNA. HTBI primers were employed in a first-round RT-PCR of the TCR CDR3. TCRdb fed the multiplex PCR reads into MiXCR, producing one record per CDR3 protein. This sample has 530,000 or so distinct CDR3 sequences, with approximately 44% found just once. The sample comprised peripheral blood or thyroid tissue (not recorded which). Receptors were obtained from a woman under 30 with Graves' hyperthyroidism.

The chain links TRBV20-1 to TRBJ2-7; TRBD2 matches 12 bases. There are 15 residues in the CDR3. Germline V CDR1 and CDR2: DFQATT, SNEGSKA (reference sequence). J was trimmed by 7 bases and V by 3 bases; bases with no gene match: 10. The CDR3 region is CSASPSGRAYNEQYF. The CDR3 nucleotides read TGCAGTGCTAGTCCTAGCGGGAGGGCCTACAATGAGCAGTACTTC.

The gene calls are TRBV2 and TRBJ1-6; 10 bases map to TRBD1. Looked up from germline, CDR1 is SNHLY and CDR2 is FYNNEI. V lost 8 bases and J lost 13; bases outside the gene matches: 11. The CDR3 loop spans 14 amino acids. This CDR3 is CASQYGQGGSPLHF. The CDR3, as DNA: TGTGCCAGCCAGTATGGACAGGGGGGATCCCCCCTCCACTTT.

This clonotype was observed a few times. The chain recombines TRBV3-1 with TRBJ2-7; 8 bases fit TRBD1. This CDR3 is 16 amino acids long. CDR1 LGHDT and CDR2 YNNKEL come from the germline V gene (reference sequence). V lost 0 bases, J lost 3 bases, and 7 bases stayed unmatched. CDR3 in DNA: TGTGCCAGCAGCCAAGATAGGAGGGACAGGTTCTACGAGCAGTACTTC. It translates to CASSQDRRDRFYEQYF.

This clonotype was picked up a small number of times. The V call is TRBV12-3 or TRBV12-4, the J call TRBJ2-1, with TRBD2 matching over 7 bases. CDR3 length: 11 amino acids. Losses at the gene ends were 5 bases for V and 9 bases for J; bases not matched to a gene: 1. The CDR3 DNA reads as TGTGCCAGCAGTAGCGGGGTTGAGCAGTTCTTC. Protein product: CASSSGVEQFF.

Many counts were recorded for this clonotype. The rearrangement links TRBV5-5 to TRBJ1-2, with D uncertain. The CDR3 runs to 13 residues. Trimming stripped 4 bases from V and 8 bases from J, with 15 bases between. CDR1 and CDR2 from the germline V gene are SGHKS and YYEKEE (reference sequence). In DNA form, the CDR3 reads TGTGCCAGCAGCCCGGACCTCTTGGGAGGCTACACCTTC. This sequence encodes CASSPDLLGGYTF.

This clonotype came up many times. V gene TRBV15 combines with J gene TRBJ1-5; D possibly corresponds to TRBD1 (5 bases). The V gene's germline CDR1 is LNHNV and CDR2 YYDKDF (reference sequence). The CDR3 loop spans 16 amino acids. Trimming pared 1 base from V and 5 bases from J, leaving 15 bases between. This chain's CDR3 is CATSRGTIREHQPQHF. CDR3 coding DNA: TGTGCCACCAGCAGAGGGACAATAAGGGAGCATCAGCCCCAGCATTTT.

Ten or more counts support this clonotype. The chain has TRBV2 and TRBJ1-2; D may be TRBD1 (5 bases). V was clipped by 8 bases and J by 4 bases, with 14 bases between them. Germline loops: CDR1 SNHLY, CDR2 FYNNEI. This CDR3 spans 13 amino acids. CDR3 DNA: TGTGCCAGCGGGGGACGACTGACCTATGGCTACACCTTC. Its translation is CASGGRLTYGYTF.

The genes are TRBV25-1 and TRBJ1-6; the D gene is possibly TRBD1 (5 bases). The CDR3 runs 15 residues. The V gene's germline CDR1 is MGHDK and CDR2 SYGVNS. This chain's CDR3 is CASSGARIYNSPLHF. The DNA of the CDR3 is TGTGCTAGCTCCGGGGCGCGGATCTATAATTCACCCCTCCACTTT.

This clonotype showed up many times. CDR3 sequence (DNA): TGTGCCATCAGTGAGTCGGCGGGGGCCAACACTGAAGCTTTCTTT. Translation: CAISESAGANTEAFF. The rearrangement links TRBV10-3 to TRBJ1-1, with D perhaps TRBD1 (6 bases). The CDR3 extends over 15 amino acids. Germline-derived CDR1 and CDR2 are ENHRY and SYGVKD. V dropped 0 bases and J dropped 2 bases, with 10 bases sitting between them.

This clonotype was observed at least ten times. The chain uses TRBV20-1 and TRBJ1-5; D not resolved. V gave up 6 bases and J gave up 4 bases, with 13 bases separating them. Germline V lookup: CDR1 DFQATT, CDR2 SNEGSKA (reference sequence). This CDR3 has 13 amino acids. The CDR3 loop is CSANEGPNQPQHF. The CDR3 DNA sequence: TGCAGTGCCAATGAGGGCCCTAATCAGCCCCAGCATTTT.

This clonotype was picked up many times. The chain joins TRBV12-3 or TRBV12-4 to TRBJ2-7; D not resolved. The CDR3 length is 13 residues. Trimming stripped 4 bases from V and 6 bases from J, with 13 bases between. This CDR3 is CASSSRLTPEQYF. DNA for the CDR3: TGTGCCAGCAGTTCGCGACTCACCCCCGAGCAGTACTTC.

A remark on this clonotype: As the CDR3 is not closed by the conserved phenylalanine or tryptophan, this likely results from a read error. The DNA is omitted, as the CDR3 cannot be located on it reliably, and the CDR3 follows TCRdb's listing. The chain carries TRBV11-2 and TRBJ2-5. Ends included, the CDR3 has 8 residues. CDR1 is SGHAT and CDR2 is FQNNGV in the germline V gene. CDR3 in amino acids: CASSQGVG.

About this clonotype itself: One base away lies a much larger clone, so this may be a sequencing read error. The gene calls are TRBV7-3 and TRBJ2-7, with TRBD1 as a possible D gene (5 bases). Trimming pared 3 bases from V and 4 bases from J, leaving 16 bases between. The germline gives CDR1 SGHTA, CDR2 FQGTGA. There are 15 residues in the CDR3. In DNA form, the CDR3 reads TGTGCCAGCAGCTTCAACTCCCTGGGGCTTTACGAGCAGTACTTC. It is translated as CASSFNSLGLYEQYF. The full variable domain, rest sourced from reference TRBV7-3 and TRBJ2-7, is GAGVSQTPSNKVTEKGKYVELRCDPISGHTALYWYRQSLGQGPEFLIYFQGTGAADDSGLPNDRFFAVRPEGSVSTLKIQRTERGDSAVYLCASSFNSLGLYEQYFGPGTRLTVT.

This clonotype appeared many times. The V and J genes are TRBV30 and TRBJ2-7; a possible D gene is TRBD2 (6 bases). The germline V and J ends were trimmed by 4 bases and 0 bases, with 16 bases remaining between them. Germline loops: CDR1 GTSNPN, CDR2 SVGIG (reference sequence). The CDR3 runs to 15 residues. The CDR3 protein is CAWTRGISGSYEQYF. For the CDR3, the DNA is TGTGCCTGGACCCGGGGGATCTCGGGCTCCTACGAGCAGTACTTC.

The V and J genes are TRBV9 and TRBJ2-2, with 11 bases identical to TRBD2. The CDR3 length is 17 residues. V lost 3 bases to trimming and J lost 1 base; unmatched junction nucleotides: 5. Germline CDR1 reads SGDLS; CDR2 reads YYNGEE. The CDR3 sequence is CASSATGTSGNTGELFF. As DNA, the CDR3 is TGTGCCAGCAGCGCAACAGGGACTAGCGGGAACACCGGGGAGCTGTTTTTT.

In the case of this clonotype: This clone may be a read error of a much larger clone one base away. This sequence joins TRBV4-1 and TRBJ2-7, with 10 bases that match TRBD2. CDR3 length equals 15 residues. Losses at the gene ends were 2 bases for V and 4 bases for J; bases not matched to a gene: 5. Germline CDR1 reads MGHRA; CDR2 reads YSYEKL. The CDR3 is CASSQTSGTGYEQYF. The CDR3 DNA sequence: TGCGCCAGCAGCCAAACTAGCGGGACAGGATACGAGCAGTACTTC.

This clonotype was seen more than once but under ten times. The V and J genes are TRBV20-1 and TRBJ2-5, with D tentatively TRBD2 (5 bases). The CDR3 is 15 residues long. The ends were cut back, 0 bases at V and 1 base at J, with 12 bases in the middle. Germline assignment: CDR1 DFQATT and CDR2 SNEGSKA (reference sequence). In nucleotides, the CDR3 is TGCAGTGCTAGAGATTTCGCGGGTTTCCAAGAGACCCAGTACTTC. Amino acids: CSARDFAGFQETQYF.

The V and J genes are TRBV11-1 and TRBJ1-4; no clear D gene. Trimming took 7 bases from V and 5 from J, leaving 23 bases between them. CDR1 and CDR2 from the germline V gene are SGHAT and FQDESV (reference sequence). This CDR3 has 17 residues. This CDR3 reads CASTTSSGRAYNEKLFF. The CDR3 DNA sequence: TGTGCCAGCACCACATCTAGCGGGAGGGCCTACAATGAAAAACTGTTTTTT.

This clonotype was recorded at least ten times. This rearrangement joins TRBV2 to TRBJ2-2; 8 positions match TRBD2. The CDR3 is made up of 15 amino acids. V lost 7 bases and J lost 3; bases outside the gene matches: 7. Germline lookup yields CDR1 SNHLY and CDR2 FYNNEI. This CDR3 is CASNRGGDDTGELFF. Here the CDR3 DNA reads TGTGCCAGCAACCGGGGGGGGGACGACACCGGGGAGCTGTTTTTT.

The CDR3 reads CSARGTGGSPRYF. CDR3 in DNA: TGCAGTGCTAGAGGGACAGGGGGCAGCCCCAGGTACTTC. V is TRBV20-1 and J is TRBJ2-7; TRBD1 matches at 11 bases. The trim removed 1 base at V and 12 bases at J, leaving 8 bases unmatched. Per the germline V gene, CDR1 is DFQATT and CDR2 is SNEGSKA (reference sequence). The CDR3 has 13 amino acids.

A word on this clonotype: The CDR3 does not close with the conserved phenylalanine or tryptophan, likely indicating a read error. It is unclear where the CDR3 begins or ends on the DNA, so no DNA is shown, and the CDR3 is as TCRdb lists it. This chain links TRBV19 with TRBJ1-4. Ends included, the CDR3 has 9 residues. Germline CDR1 and CDR2: LNHDA and SQIVND (reference sequence). CDR3 amino acids: CASSKRSAS.

This chain joins TRBV2 and TRBJ1-6; D ambiguous. CDR1 is SNHLY, CDR2 FYNNEI, per germline. V was cut by 6 bases and J by 7 bases, with 16 bases left in between. The CDR3 sequence is 15 residues long. This CDR3 is CASSREGEKNSPLHF. The CDR3 bases are TGTGCCAGCAGCCGGGAAGGAGAGAAAAATTCACCCCTCCACTTT.

This clonotype showed up many times. The rearrangement joins TRBV7-9 to TRBJ1-1; no firm D call. CDR1 is SEHNR and CDR2 is FQNEAQ in the germline V gene (reference sequence). V dropped 0 bases and J dropped 1 base, with 6 bases sitting between them. The CDR3 length is 14 residues. In DNA, the CDR3 is TGTGCCAGCAGCTTAGCCGGCGGGAACACTGAAGCTTTCTTT. The encoded protein is CASSLAGGNTEAFF.

The sample holds a few counts of this clonotype. J is TRBJ2-1 and V is TRBV24-1; 9 bases are a match to TRBD2. Germline V gene data show CDR1 as KGHDR and CDR2 as SFDVKD. The CDR3 totals 17 residues. Trimming at V came to 3 bases and at J to 7 bases, leaving 12 bases not matched to a gene. CDR3 in amino acids: CATSDVTSGTYGNEQFF. Written as DNA, the CDR3 is TGTGCCACCAGTGATGTGACTAGCGGAACTTATGGGAATGAGCAGTTCTTC.

This clonotype was counted at least ten times. The rearrangement joins TRBV12-3 or TRBV12-4 to TRBJ2-7; D not certain. The CDR3 contains 13 residues. The V and J ends lost 3 bases and 5 bases respectively, with 11 bases between them. The CDR3 sequence is CASSLLFEHEQYF. For the CDR3, the DNA is TGTGCCAGCAGTTTGCTATTTGAGCACGAGCAGTACTTC.

This clonotype was seen many times. The V gene is TRBV20-1, the J gene TRBJ2-7; 7 bases are a match to TRBD2. Germline values: CDR1 DFQATT, CDR2 SNEGSKA (reference sequence). V was clipped by 0 bases and J by 3 bases; unmatched bases: 5. The CDR3 extends over 14 amino acids. CDR3 sequence reads: CSAREGGQVYEQYF. The CDR3 coding sequence is TGCAGTGCTAGAGAGGGAGGGCAAGTCTACGAGCAGTACTTC.

Worth noting for this clonotype: One base away lies a much larger clone, so this may be a sequencing read error. This sequence joins TRBV29-1 and TRBJ2-3, with TRBD2 as a possible D gene (6 bases). The CDR3 runs 12 residues. CDR1 and CDR2 from the germline V gene are SQVTM and ANQGSEA. V was trimmed by 7 bases and J by 4 bases, leaving 12 bases between them. The CDR3 region is CSASGESDTQYF. In DNA, the CDR3 is TGCAGCGCATCGGGGGAGTCAGATACGCAGTATTTT.

This clonotype was recorded many times. V and J are TRBV12-3 or TRBV12-4 and TRBJ1-1, with TRBD1 matching 7 bases. The V segment lost 4 bases and the J segment 10 bases; nucleotides outside the gene matches: 3. The CDR3 consists of 11 residues. The DNA of the CDR3 is TGTGCCAGCAGTTCACGACAGGGAGCTTTCTTT. Amino acids: CASSSRQGAFF.